The 3 T cell receptor beta chains listed next were all sequenced from one sample in a study of identifying expanded T cells in peripheral blood. Repertoires were generated with immunoSEQ multiplex PCR, while TCRdb's copy carries only in-frame clones and drops some. This sample yields approximately 63,000 clones, of which 87% are seen a single time; 4.7% belongs to the top ten. What was sequenced was blood. Receptors originate from a person between 18 and 69 years old in good health.

The chain recombines TRBV4-3 with TRBJ2-7, with D possibly matching TRBD2 (6 bases). The CDR3 spans 15 residues. V shed 0 bases and J shed 7 bases, with 16 bases lying between them. Germline V gives CDR1 LGHNA, CDR2 YSLEER. DNA for the CDR3: TGCGCCAGCAGCCAAGATCTACGGAACCGGGGGGAGCAGTACTTC. It translates to CASSQDLRNRGEQYF.

This chain links TRBV27 with TRBJ2-7; D is perhaps TRBD1 or TRBD2 (5 bases each). V gave up 0 bases and J gave up 6 bases, with 12 bases separating them. Germline V gene data show CDR1 as MNHEY and CDR2 as SMNVEV (reference sequence). CDR3 length: 14 amino acids. The CDR3 DNA is TGTGCCAGCAGTTTATCGCGAGGGGCAAGCGAGCAGTACTTC. It yields the protein CASSLSRGASEQYF.

The J gene is TRBJ2-1, the V gene TRBV7-2, with 13 bases fitting TRBD2. The CDR3 covers 15 residues. Germline CDR1 is SGHTA and CDR2 is FQGNSA. V lost 4 bases to trimming and J lost 9 bases; unmatched junction nucleotides: 6. The chain's CDR3 is CASSSGTSGIGEQFF. The CDR3, as DNA: TGTGCCAGCAGCTCAGGGACTAGCGGGATCGGTGAGCAGTTCTTC.